A selection of T cell receptor beta chains follows, all from one sample in a study of blood T cell repertoires in COVID-19. Libraries were prepared by immunoSEQ multiplex PCR; TCRdb keeps only in-frame clonotypes and omits some of them. The sample yields fewer than 300,000 clones, about 88% seen once. The sample was peripheral blood. These receptors were obtained from a woman aged 40 to 49 who had recovered from COVID-19. The CDR3 runs from the conserved cysteine through the conserved F or W. The D gene is left open where the match is weak. Clone size, where shown, is once, few, many, or a class for clones that have expanded.

CDR3 protein,CDR3 DNA,J gene,D gene,V gene,clone size
CASSLGQGSYGYTF,TGTGCCAGCAGTTTGGGACAGGGGTCCTATGGCTACACCTTC,TRBJ1-2,TRBD1,TRBV28,NA
CATGGQGAGSPQETQYF,TGTGCCACCGGCGGACAGGGGGCAGGCTCGCCACAAGAGACCCAGTACTTC,TRBJ2-5,TRBD1,TRBV24-1,once
CASSQGGEQFF,TGTGCCAGCAGCCAAGGGGGTGAGCAGTTCTTC,TRBJ2-1,NA,TRBV6-2/TRBV6-3,NA
CASSATGDSGNTIYF,TGTGCCAGCAGCGCGACAGGCGACTCTGGAAACACCATATATTTT,TRBJ1-3,NA,TRBV9,NA
CASSQGAGGRYGYTF,TGTGCCAGCAGCCAGGGGGCTGGGGGCCGCTATGGCTACACCTTC,TRBJ1-2,NA,TRBV3-1/TRBV3-2,NA
CASSLGRGLGSGSYEQYF,TGTGCCAGCAGCTTAGGGCGGGGACTAGGGAGTGGGTCTTACGAGCAGTACTTC,TRBJ2-7,TRBD2,TRBV11-2,NA
CASSRRPGGPNTGELFF,TGCGCCAGCAGCCGACGGCCGGGAGGCCCGAACACCGGGGAGCTGTTTTTT,TRBJ2-2,TRBD2,TRBV4-3,NA
CAISAGTSGIISPYNEQFF,TGTGCCATCAGCGCCGGGACTAGCGGGATCATTTCCCCGTACAATGAGCAGTTCTTC,TRBJ2-1,TRBD2,TRBV10-3,few
CASSLGGGYGYTF,TGTGCCAGCAGCTTAGGAGGGGGCTATGGCTACACCTTC,TRBJ1-2,NA,TRBV7-9,NA
CAWSVVGQGSPLHF,TGTGCCTGGAGTGTAGTGGGACAGGGGTCCCCCCTCCACTTT,TRBJ1-6,TRBD1,TRBV30,NA
CSVVQGHQPQHF,TGCAGCGTTGTGCAGGGCCATCAGCCCCAGCATTTT,TRBJ1-5,NA,TRBV29-1,NA
CASSPVGSSVAYEQFF,TGTGCCAGCAGCCCCGTGGGGTCTAGCGTCGCGTATGAGCAGTTCTTC,TRBJ2-1,NA,TRBV7-9,NA
CASSLAQIAGYTF,TGTGCCAGCAGTTTAGCGCAAATAGCTGGCTACACCTTC,TRBJ1-2,NA,TRBV12-3/TRBV12-4,NA
CASSLGRVYGYTF,TGTGCCAGCAGTTTAGGCAGGGTGTATGGCTACACCTTC,TRBJ1-2,NA,TRBV12-3/TRBV12-4,NA
CASSLIGVTGEQYF,TGTGCCAGCAGCTTAATCGGGGTTACGGGCGAGCAGTACTTC,TRBJ2-7,NA,TRBV7-2,NA
CASSTPGQGMGYGYTF,TGTGCCAGTAGTACCCCGGGACAGGGGATGGGGTATGGCTACACCTTC,TRBJ1-2,TRBD1,TRBV19,NA
CASRGSEQFF,TGTGCCAGCAGAGGGAGTGAGCAGTTCTTC,TRBJ2-1,NA,TRBV6-5,NA
CASNQQALGGYTF,TGTGCCAGCAACCAACAGGCCTTGGGCGGCTACACCTTC,TRBJ1-2,NA,TRBV7-9,NA
CASTPLGGQQETQYF,TGTGCCAGTACCCCACTAGGGGGACAGCAAGAGACCCAGTACTTC,TRBJ2-5,TRBD1,TRBV19,once
CASSLVPSGNQETQYF,TGCGCCAGCAGCTTGGTGCCTAGCGGGAATCAAGAGACCCAGTACTTC,TRBJ2-5,TRBD2,TRBV5-1,NA
CASSPGYTTGDEQFF,TGTGCCAGCAGCCCCGGATACACTACGGGGGATGAGCAGTTCTTC,TRBJ2-1,NA,TRBV7-3,NA
CATSPRGAGNQPQHF,TGTGCCACCAGCCCCCGGGGGGCCGGCAATCAGCCCCAGCATTTT,TRBJ1-5,NA,TRBV24-1,NA
CASSPTRGRVTDTQYF,TGTGCCAGCAGTCCCACCCGCGGGAGGGTTACAGATACGCAGTATTTT,TRBJ2-3,TRBD2,TRBV6-2/TRBV6-3,NA
CASSAGQGDSYEQYF,TGTGCCAGTAGCGCCGGACAGGGCGACTCCTACGAGCAGTACTTC,TRBJ2-7,TRBD1,TRBV19,many
CASSPDRPSSYEQYF,TGTGCCAGCTCCCCCGACAGACCAAGCTCCTACGAGCAGTACTTC,TRBJ2-7,NA,TRBV18,NA
CASRRDRGQTGELFF,TGTGCCAGCAGGAGGGACAGGGGGCAAACCGGGGAGCTGTTTTTT,TRBJ2-2,TRBD1,TRBV6-5,NA
CASSAYPSGRVPDTQYF,TGCGCCAGCAGCGCCTATCCTAGCGGGAGGGTACCAGATACGCAGTATTTT,TRBJ2-3,TRBD2,TRBV4-3,once
CASRPQGNTGELFF,TGTGCCAGCAGGCCACAGGGGAACACCGGGGAGCTGTTTTTT,TRBJ2-2,NA,TRBV7-8,NA
CASSASWASNEQFF,TGTGCCAGCAGCGCCTCGTGGGCGTCCAATGAGCAGTTCTTC,TRBJ2-1,NA,TRBV9,NA
CASSDSYRQGAGYGYTF,TGTGCCAGCAGTGACTCTTACAGACAGGGGGCAGGGTATGGCTACACCTTC,TRBJ1-2,TRBD1,TRBV6-4,NA
CASSRGQTLFF,TGTGCCAGCAGCAGGGGACAGACACTGTTTTTT,TRBJ1-4,TRBD1,TRBV12-3/TRBV12-4,NA
CASSKFSRSSGNTIYF,TGTGCCAGTAGTAAGTTTAGTCGCTCCTCTGGAAACACCATATATTTT,TRBJ1-3,NA,TRBV19,NA
CASSPGVAEKLFF,TGTGCCAGCAGCCCGGGGGTGGCGGAGAAACTGTTTTTT,TRBJ1-4,NA,TRBV7-7,NA
CASSYPTGGGVKLFF,TGTGCCAGCAGTTACCCAACAGGGGGCGGGGTGAAACTGTTTTTT,TRBJ1-4,TRBD1,TRBV6-6,NA
CASSSRQGRGTQYF,TGTGCCAGCAGCTCCAGACAGGGTCGGGGGACCCAGTACTTC,TRBJ2-5,TRBD1,TRBV7-2,NA
CASSLPLDNTDTQYF,TGTGCCAGCAGCTTACCCCTGGACAACACAGATACGCAGTATTTT,TRBJ2-3,NA,TRBV11-3,once
CAISESPLQGGYTF,TGTGCCATCAGTGAGTCCCCTTTGCAGGGTGGCTACACCTTC,TRBJ1-2,NA,TRBV10-3,NA
CASSVDNNQPQHF,TGTGCCAGCAGCGTAGATAACAATCAGCCCCAGCATTTT,TRBJ1-5,NA,TRBV9,NA
CASNKGLAGYNEQFF,TGTGCCAGCAACAAGGGACTAGCTGGCTACAATGAGCAGTTCTTC,TRBJ2-1,TRBD2,TRBV7-9,NA
CASSHGRGNEAFF,TGTGCCAGCAGCCACGGGAGGGGAAATGAAGCTTTCTTT,TRBJ1-1,NA,TRBV6-2/TRBV6-3,NA
CASSHDRGPYNEQFF,TGTGCCAGCAGTCACGACAGGGGACCCTACAATGAGCAGTTCTTC,TRBJ2-1,TRBD1,TRBV27,NA
CASSPPARRDYGYTF,TGTGCCAGCAGCCCCCCGGCCCGACGGGACTATGGCTACACCTTC,TRBJ1-2,NA,TRBV3-1/TRBV3-2,few
CSVVGLPTGQADYGYTF,TGCAGCGTTGTCGGCCTACCCACGGGACAGGCCGACTATGGCTACACCTTC,TRBJ1-2,TRBD1,TRBV29-1,NA
CASSLRAREAQETQYF,TGTGCCAGCAGCTTAAGGGCGCGGGAGGCCCAAGAGACCCAGTACTTC,TRBJ2-5,TRBD2,TRBV7-3,NA
CASSKRDSSSSPLHF,TGTGCCAGCAGCAAACGGGACAGCTCTAGTTCACCCCTCCACTTT,TRBJ1-6,TRBD1,TRBV7-9,NA
CASSPPGGEQGEQYF,TGTGCCAGCTCACCCCCCGGGGGGGAGCAAGGCGAGCAGTACTTC,TRBJ2-7,TRBD2,TRBV18,NA
CASSLGDRDSPLHF,TGTGCCAGCAGCTTGGGGGACAGAGATTCACCCCTCCACTTT,TRBJ1-6,TRBD1,TRBV5-6,NA